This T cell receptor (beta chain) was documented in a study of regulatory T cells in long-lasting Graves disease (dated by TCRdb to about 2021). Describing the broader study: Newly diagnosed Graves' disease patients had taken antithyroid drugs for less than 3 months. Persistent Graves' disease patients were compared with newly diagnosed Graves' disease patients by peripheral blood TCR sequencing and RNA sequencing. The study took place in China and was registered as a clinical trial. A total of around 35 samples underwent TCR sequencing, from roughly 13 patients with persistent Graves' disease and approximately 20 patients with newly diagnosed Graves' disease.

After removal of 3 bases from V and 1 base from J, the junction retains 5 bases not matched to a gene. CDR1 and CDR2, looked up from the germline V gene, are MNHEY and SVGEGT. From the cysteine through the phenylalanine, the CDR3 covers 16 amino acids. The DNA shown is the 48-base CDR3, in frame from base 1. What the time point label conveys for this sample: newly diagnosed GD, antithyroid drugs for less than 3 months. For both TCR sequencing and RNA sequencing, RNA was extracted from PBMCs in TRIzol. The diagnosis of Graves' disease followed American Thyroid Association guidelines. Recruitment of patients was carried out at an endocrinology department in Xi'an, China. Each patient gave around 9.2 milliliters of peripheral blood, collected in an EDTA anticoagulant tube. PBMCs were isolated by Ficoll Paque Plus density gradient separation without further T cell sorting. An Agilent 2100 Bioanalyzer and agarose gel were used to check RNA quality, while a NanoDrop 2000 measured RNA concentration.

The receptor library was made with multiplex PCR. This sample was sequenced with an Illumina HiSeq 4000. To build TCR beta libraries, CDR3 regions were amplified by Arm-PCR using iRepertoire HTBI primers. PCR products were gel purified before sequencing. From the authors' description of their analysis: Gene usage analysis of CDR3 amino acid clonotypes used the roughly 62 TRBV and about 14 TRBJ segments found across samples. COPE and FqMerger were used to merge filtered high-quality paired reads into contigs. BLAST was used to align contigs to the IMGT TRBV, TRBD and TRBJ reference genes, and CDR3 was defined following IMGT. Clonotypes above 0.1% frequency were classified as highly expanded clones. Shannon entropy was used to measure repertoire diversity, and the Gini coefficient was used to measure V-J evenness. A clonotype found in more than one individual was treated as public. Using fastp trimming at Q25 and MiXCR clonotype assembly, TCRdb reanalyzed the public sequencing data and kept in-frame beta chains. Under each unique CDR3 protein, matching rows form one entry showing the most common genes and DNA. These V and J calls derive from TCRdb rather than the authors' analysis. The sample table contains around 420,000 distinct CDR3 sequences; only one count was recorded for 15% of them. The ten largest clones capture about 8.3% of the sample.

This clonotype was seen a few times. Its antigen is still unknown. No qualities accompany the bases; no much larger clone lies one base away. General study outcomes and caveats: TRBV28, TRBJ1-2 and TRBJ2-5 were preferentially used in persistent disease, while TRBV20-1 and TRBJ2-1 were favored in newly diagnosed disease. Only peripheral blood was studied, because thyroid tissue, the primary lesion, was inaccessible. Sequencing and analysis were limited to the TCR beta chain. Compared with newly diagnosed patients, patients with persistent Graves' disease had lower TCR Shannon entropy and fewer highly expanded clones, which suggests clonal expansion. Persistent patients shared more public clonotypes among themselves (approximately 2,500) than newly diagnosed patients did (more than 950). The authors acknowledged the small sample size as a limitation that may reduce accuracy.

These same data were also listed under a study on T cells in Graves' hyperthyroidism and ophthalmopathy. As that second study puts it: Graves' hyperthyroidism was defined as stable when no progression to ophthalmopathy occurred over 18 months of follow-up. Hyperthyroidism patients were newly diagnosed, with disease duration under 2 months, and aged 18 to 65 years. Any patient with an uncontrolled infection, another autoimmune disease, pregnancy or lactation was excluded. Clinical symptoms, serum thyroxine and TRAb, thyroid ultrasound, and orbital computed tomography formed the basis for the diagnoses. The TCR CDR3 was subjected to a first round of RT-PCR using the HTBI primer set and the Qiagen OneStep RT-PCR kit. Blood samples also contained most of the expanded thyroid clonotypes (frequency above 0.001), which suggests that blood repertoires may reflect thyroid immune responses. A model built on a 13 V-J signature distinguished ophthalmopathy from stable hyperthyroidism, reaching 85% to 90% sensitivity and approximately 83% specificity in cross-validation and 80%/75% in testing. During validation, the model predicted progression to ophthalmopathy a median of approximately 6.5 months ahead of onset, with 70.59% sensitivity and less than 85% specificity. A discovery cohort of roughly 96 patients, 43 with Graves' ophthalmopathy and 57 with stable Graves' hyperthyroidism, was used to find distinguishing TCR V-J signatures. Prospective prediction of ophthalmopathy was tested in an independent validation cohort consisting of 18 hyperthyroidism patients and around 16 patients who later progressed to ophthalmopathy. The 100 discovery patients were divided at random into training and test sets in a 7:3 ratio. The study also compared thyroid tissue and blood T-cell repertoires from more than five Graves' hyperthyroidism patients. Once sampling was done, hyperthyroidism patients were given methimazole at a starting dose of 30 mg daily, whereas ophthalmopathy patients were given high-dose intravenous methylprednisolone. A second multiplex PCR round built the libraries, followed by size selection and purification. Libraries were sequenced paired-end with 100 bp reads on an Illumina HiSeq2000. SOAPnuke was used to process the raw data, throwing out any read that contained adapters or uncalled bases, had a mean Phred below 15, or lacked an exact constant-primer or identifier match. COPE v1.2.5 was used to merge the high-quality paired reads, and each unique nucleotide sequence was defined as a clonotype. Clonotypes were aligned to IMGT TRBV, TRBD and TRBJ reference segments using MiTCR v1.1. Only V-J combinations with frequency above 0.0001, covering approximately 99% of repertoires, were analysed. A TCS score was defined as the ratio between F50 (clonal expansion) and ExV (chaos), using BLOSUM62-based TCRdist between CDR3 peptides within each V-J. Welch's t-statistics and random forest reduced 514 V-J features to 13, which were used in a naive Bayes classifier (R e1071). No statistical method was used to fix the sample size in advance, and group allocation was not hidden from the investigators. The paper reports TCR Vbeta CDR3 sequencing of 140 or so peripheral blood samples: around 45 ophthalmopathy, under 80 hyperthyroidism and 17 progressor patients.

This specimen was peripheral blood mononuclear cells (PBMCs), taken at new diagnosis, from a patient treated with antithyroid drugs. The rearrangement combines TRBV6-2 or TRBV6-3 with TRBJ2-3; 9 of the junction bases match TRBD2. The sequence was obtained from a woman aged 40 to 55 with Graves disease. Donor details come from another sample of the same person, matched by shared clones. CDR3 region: CASSYIAGAGTDTQYF. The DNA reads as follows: TGTGCCAGCAGTTATATAGCGGGAGCGGGCACAGATACGCAGTATTTT.